In this sample, the clone carrying this T cell receptor beta chain turned up many times. The data were taken from a study of regulatory T cells in long-lasting Graves disease. Indicated time point: newly diagnosed GD, antithyroid drugs for less than 3 months. Researchers made the TCR library from RNA that was extracted from PBMCs. Both iRepertoire HTBI primers and Arm-PCR of CDR3 regions were used to build the TCR beta libraries. MiXCR, run by TCRdb on the multiplex PCR reads, gives a single entry per CDR3 protein. The sample lists around 400,000 distinct CDR3 sequences, about 11% seen once, with approximately 17% in the top ten. These data were also filed under a second study, of T cells in Graves' hyperthyroidism and ophthalmopathy.

The receptor was isolated from a young woman with Graves disease. Source: peripheral blood mononuclear cells (PBMCs), taken at new diagnosis, from a patient treated with antithyroid drugs.

CDR3 region: CAWSVSGGVGQPQHF. In nucleotides, the CDR3 is TGTGCCTGGAGTGTATCGGGAGGGGTAGGTCAGCCCCAGCATTTT. This sequence joins TRBV30 and TRBJ1-5, with D possibly TRBD1 on 5 matching bases. V lost 0 bases, J lost 6 bases, and 15 bases lay in between. Per the germline V gene, CDR1 is GTSNPN and CDR2 is SVGIG (reference sequence). CDR3 size: 15 residues.